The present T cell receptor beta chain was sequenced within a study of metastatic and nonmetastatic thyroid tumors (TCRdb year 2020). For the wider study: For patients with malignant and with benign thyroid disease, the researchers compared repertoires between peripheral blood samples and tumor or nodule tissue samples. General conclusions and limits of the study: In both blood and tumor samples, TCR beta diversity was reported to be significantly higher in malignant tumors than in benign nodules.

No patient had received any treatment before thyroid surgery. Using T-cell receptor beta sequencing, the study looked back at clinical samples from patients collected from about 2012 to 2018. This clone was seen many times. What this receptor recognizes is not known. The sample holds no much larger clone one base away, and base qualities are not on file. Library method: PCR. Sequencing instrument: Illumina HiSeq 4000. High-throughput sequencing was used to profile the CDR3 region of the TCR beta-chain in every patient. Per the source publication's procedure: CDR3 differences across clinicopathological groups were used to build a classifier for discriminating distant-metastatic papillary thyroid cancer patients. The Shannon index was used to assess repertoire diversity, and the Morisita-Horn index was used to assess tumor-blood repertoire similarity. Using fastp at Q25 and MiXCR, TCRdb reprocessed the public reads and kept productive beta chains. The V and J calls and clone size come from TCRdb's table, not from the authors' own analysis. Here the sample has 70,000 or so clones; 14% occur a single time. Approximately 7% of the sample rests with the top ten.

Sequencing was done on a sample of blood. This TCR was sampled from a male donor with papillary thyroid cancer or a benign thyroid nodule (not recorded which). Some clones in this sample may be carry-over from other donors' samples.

The CDR3 region reads CASSYGGLVTGELFF. The DNA sequence reads TGTGCCAGCAGTTACGGGGGGCTCGTCACCGGGGAGCTGTTTTTT. The chain was built from TRBV27 and TRBJ2-2, with TRBD2 tentatively as D gene (7 bases match). A distance of 13 bases separates the germline ends of V and J, which lose 4 bases and 4 bases respectively. As encoded in the germline V gene (reference sequence), CDR1 is MNHEY while CDR2 is SMNVEV. Spanning cysteine to phenylalanine, the CDR3 consists of 15 amino acids. Only CDR3 DNA is held: 45 bases, read in frame from base 1.